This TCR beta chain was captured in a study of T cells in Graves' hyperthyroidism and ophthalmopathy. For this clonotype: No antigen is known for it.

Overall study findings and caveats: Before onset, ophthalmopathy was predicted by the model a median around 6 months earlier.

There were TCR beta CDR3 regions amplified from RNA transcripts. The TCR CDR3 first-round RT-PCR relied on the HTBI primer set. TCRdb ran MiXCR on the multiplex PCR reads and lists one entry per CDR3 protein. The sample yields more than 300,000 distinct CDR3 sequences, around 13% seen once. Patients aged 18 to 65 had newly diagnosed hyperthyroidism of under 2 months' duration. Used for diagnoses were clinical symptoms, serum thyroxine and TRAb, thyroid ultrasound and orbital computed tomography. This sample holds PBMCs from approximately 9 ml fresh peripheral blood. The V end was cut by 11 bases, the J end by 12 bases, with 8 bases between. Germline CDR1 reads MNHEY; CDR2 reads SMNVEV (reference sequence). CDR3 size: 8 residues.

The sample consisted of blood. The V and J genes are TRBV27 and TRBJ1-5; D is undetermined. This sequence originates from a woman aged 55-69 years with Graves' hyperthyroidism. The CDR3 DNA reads TGTGCCGGCAAATTCCAGCATTTT. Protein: CAGKFQHF.